This T cell receptor (beta chain) was identified during a study of beta chain features in type 1 diabetes (dated by TCRdb to 2017 to 2018). About the full investigation: Patients and healthy donors did not differ in mean age, gender distribution, total cell number or subset yield. Across all samples, fewer than 110,000,000 sorted cells were examined, and cell number per subset correlated strongly with RNA yield. The study compared the TCRB repertoires of sorted circulating CD4+ T cell subsets in recently diagnosed type 1 diabetes patients with those in matched healthy donors. Regulatory and stem cell-like memory subsets were obtained from only 8 patients and roughly 8 healthy donors, while naive and central memory subsets were obtained from all 30 or so donors.

This clone was observed a handful of times. This clone's antigen is unknown. No qualities accompany the bases; no much larger clone lies one base away. All of the isolated RNA was reverse transcribed with the High Capacity cDNA Reverse Transcription Kit, so expressed TCRB transcripts were sequenced. For stem cell-like memory T cell samples, survey-depth immunoSEQ sequencing was used, averaging about 970,000 total reads per sample. Sorted cells were lysed in RLT buffer and RNA was extracted with DNase-treated RNeasy Micro or Mini kits, depending on cell number. To prevent cross-contamination, each cell subset was processed individually, whereas patient and healthy donor samples were processed jointly. The immunoSEQ multiplex PCR was used to amplify TCRB sequences from cDNA, yielding 87-bp fragments that span the CDR3 region. Sequencing of the amplicons was done on the Illumina HiSeq platform. Turning to the authors' computational methods: PCR bias was computationally corrected using synthetic template baselines, reads within Hamming distance 2 were collapsed, and singletons that could not be merged were discarded. Reads were aligned against IMGT so that V, D and J genes, CDR3 length and insertions or deletions at six rearrangement sites could be assigned. Within each subset, clonotype counts were normalized to the number of sorted cells before true diversity and Gini coefficients were calculated with the tcR R package. The overlap coefficient, calculated on TCRB nucleotide sequences, was used to quantify repertoire sharing. Here the immuneACCESS table is served through TCRdb, limited to in-frame sequences with V and J called. Missing clones are a known gap in these copies; in checked studies unresolved V genes cover under half, and the rest lacks a known reason. V and J calls and clone size are as listed in that table; D and trimming were resolved from the DNA. Here the sample has approximately 40,000 clones; 50% occur a single time. 0.25% of the sample is held by the ten biggest clonotypes.

From V the trimming removes 6 bases and from J it removes 3 bases, while the gene matches leave 5 bases of the junction unaccounted for. The CDR3 spans 16 residues, from the cysteine through the phenylalanine. Of the read, only the CDR3 DNA is kept; its 48 bases are in frame from base 1. For CDR1 and CDR2, the germline V gene (reference sequence) lists SGHNT and YYREEE. Each donor gave one peripheral blood draw, averaging approximately 0.12 L, which was collected into heparinised tubes. A BD FACSAria II and a panel including CD45RO, CCR7, CD25, CD127, CD95 and CD27 were used to sort naive, central memory, regulatory and stem cell-like memory CD4+ T cells. All sorted populations exceeded 95% purity. Right away, PBMCs were isolated by Lymphoprep density gradient centrifugation and were stained directly, with no culture step. To minimize batch effects, samples were stained and sorted in pairs, one healthy donor with one patient per experiment.

Summary of the overall study and its limitations: Naive, central memory and regulatory TCRB repertoires appeared to be more alike among patients than among healthy donors. Because cDNA rather than genomic DNA was sequenced, highly expressing activated cells could have been over-represented, although no difference in activation and CD3 levels was found between groups. PCR may preferentially amplify shorter templates, but because patient and control samples were amplified and corrected together, any resulting skew would affect both groups equally. At VDJ recombination sites, type 1 diabetes patients had fewer insertions and more deleted nucleotides, which implies abnormalities in thymic rearrangement. Only small numbers of individuals were included in the HLA sub-analyses, which left unresolved whether HLA type had any influence on TCRB rearrangement. In all four CD4+ subsets, TCRB CDR3 length was moderately but significantly shorter in type 1 diabetes patients.

The material sequenced was stem cell memory CD4+ T cells from blood. Sample cell subset or site, as interpreted from the label and publication: stem cell-like memory CD4+ T cells. The sequence joins TRBV5-4 to TRBJ2-2, with 13 bases matching TRBD2. The clonotype originates from a woman between 25 and 40 years old in good health. The nucleotide sequence reads as follows: TGTGCCAGCACTTTTGGACTAGCGGGAGACACCGGGGAGCTGTTTTTT. Its protein reads: CASTFGLAGDTGELFF.